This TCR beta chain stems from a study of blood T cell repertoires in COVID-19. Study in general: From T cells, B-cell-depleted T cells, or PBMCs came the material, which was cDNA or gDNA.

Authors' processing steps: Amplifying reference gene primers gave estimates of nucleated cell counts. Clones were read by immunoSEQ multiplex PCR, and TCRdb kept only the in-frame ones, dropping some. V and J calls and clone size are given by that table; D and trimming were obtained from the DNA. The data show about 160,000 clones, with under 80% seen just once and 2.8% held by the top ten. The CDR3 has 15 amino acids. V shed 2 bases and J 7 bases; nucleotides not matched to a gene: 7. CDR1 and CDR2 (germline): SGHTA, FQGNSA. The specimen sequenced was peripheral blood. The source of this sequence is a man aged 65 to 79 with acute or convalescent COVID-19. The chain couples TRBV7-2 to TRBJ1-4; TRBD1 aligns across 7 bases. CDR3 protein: CASSLRTGQAEKLFF. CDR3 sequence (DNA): TGTGCCAGCAGCTTAAGGACTGGACAGGCTGAAAAACTGTTTTTT.